The T cell receptor (beta chain) under discussion was sequenced for a study of patients and donors after allogeneic stem cell transplantation. Germline V lookup: CDR1 MGHRA, CDR2 YSYEKL. Trimming took 1 base from V and 5 from J, leaving 17 bases between them. This CDR3 contains 17 residues. MiXCR, run by TCRdb on the RT-PCR reads, gives a single entry per CDR3 protein. This sample carries 410,000 or so distinct CDR3 sequences, 16% of them seen once, and the ten largest clones take about 7%. This TCR was sampled from a human donor who was either an allogeneic HSCT recipient or a stem cell or donor lymphocyte infusion donor (not recorded which). It is not recorded whose cells these are; they may come from a transplant donor. The chain carries TRBV4-1 and TRBJ2-2; D is possibly TRBD2 (6 bases). The sample was blood, either unsorted or a sorted T cell fraction (not recorded which). CDR3 loop: CASSQGAGKEGTGELFF. In nucleotides, the CDR3 is TGCGCCAGCAGCCAAGGGGCAGGGAAGGAGGGGACCGGGGAGCTGTTTTTT.